Presented here are 9 T cell receptor beta chains from one specimen sequenced in a study of T cells in Graves' hyperthyroidism and ophthalmopathy (dated 2019 in TCRdb). Library preparation employed multiplex PCR. Reads for this sample came from an Illumina HiSeq 2000. The TCR beta CDR3 regions were amplified from the RNA transcripts. For the first round of RT-PCR on the TCR CDR3, the HTBI primer set was used together with the Qiagen OneStep RT-PCR kit. Through fastp at Q25 and MiXCR, TCRdb rebuilt clones from the public reads, retaining in-frame beta chains. All rows with the same CDR3 protein become a single entry with the most common DNA and genes. In all, the sample holds around 540,000 distinct CDR3 sequences, and about 16% of those were seen once. The ten largest make up about 29% of the sample. Specimen: blood. These receptors were collected from a woman aged 30 to 39 with Graves' ophthalmopathy.

This clonotype showed up many times. V and J are TRBV11-2 and TRBJ1-6; no clear D. V dropped 5 bases and J dropped 14 bases, with 16 bases sitting between them. This CDR3 has 13 amino acids. Germline V gene data show CDR1 as SGHAT and CDR2 as FQNNGV. This CDR3 reads CASSPSTSSTLHF. The CDR3 nucleotides read TGTGCCAGCAGCCCCTCGACAAGTTCGACCCTCCACTTT.

V and J are TRBV9 and TRBJ2-2; 9 bases line up with TRBD1. V lost 5 bases to trimming and J lost 4 bases; unmatched junction nucleotides: 6. Per the germline V gene, CDR1 is SGDLS and CDR2 is YYNGEE. The CDR3 loop spans 15 amino acids. The CDR3, as DNA: TGTGCCAGCAGTAGGACAGGGGCGTTCACCGGGGAGCTGTTTTTT. This gives the protein CASSRTGAFTGELFF.

This clonotype came up many times. The J gene is TRBJ2-7, the V gene TRBV2; possibly TRBD1 for D (5 bases). Trimming removed 7 bases from V and 6 bases from J, with 28 bases in between. There are 17 residues in the CDR3. Germline V CDR1 and CDR2: SNHLY, FYNNEI. The CDR3 protein is CASTRANPGAGWGEQYF. DNA for the CDR3: TGTGCCAGCACTCGTGCGAACCCTGGGGCAGGGTGGGGCGAGCAGTACTTC.

As concerns this clonotype: Here the CDR3 omits its conserved ending phenylalanine or tryptophan, so a read error is the likely source. This chain connects TRBV6-1 to TRBJ2-7; D perhaps matches TRBD1 (6 bases). Looked up from germline, CDR1 is MNHNS and CDR2 is SASEGT. CDR3 length equals 14 residues. V was cut by 6 bases and J by 3 bases, with 15 bases left in between. This CDR3 is CASRSTGQNYEQYL. CDR3 DNA: TGTGCCAGCAGGTCTACGGGACAAAACTACGAGCAGTACCTC.

This clonotype was counted many times. The chain joins TRBV12-3 or TRBV12-4 to TRBJ2-7; D is perhaps TRBD2 (5 bases). This CDR3 has 15 amino acids. Trimming stripped 0 bases from V and 0 bases from J, with 9 bases between. The CDR3 is CASSLALGSSYEQYF. As DNA, the CDR3 is TGTGCCAGCAGTTTAGCGCTAGGGAGCTCCTACGAGCAGTACTTC.

The rearrangement joins TRBV4-3 to TRBJ2-4; D remains ambiguous. The CDR3 is 15 residues long. Deletions cut 7 bases from V and 0 bases from J, with 13 bases between. Germline V CDR1 and CDR2: LGHNA, YSLEER. CDR3 sequence reads: CASILTPSAKNIQYF. The CDR3 nucleotides read TGCGCCAGCATATTAACCCCATCAGCCAAAAACATTCAGTACTTC.

The chain carries TRBV20-1 and TRBJ2-3; D may be TRBD1 (7 bases). Germline V lookup: CDR1 DFQATT, CDR2 SNEGSKA (reference sequence). V was cut by 6 bases and J by 5 bases, with 9 bases left in between. The CDR3 contains 11 residues. The CDR3 protein is CSAQGGDTQYF. The CDR3 DNA follows: TGCAGTGCCCAGGGGGGAGATACGCAGTATTTT.

This chain connects TRBV6-1 to TRBJ1-2, with D possibly being TRBD1 (6 bases). Trimming stripped 2 bases from V and 8 bases from J, with 21 bases between. Germline V gene lookup returns CDR1 MNHNS and CDR2 SASEGT. The CDR3 spans 16 residues. CDR3 bases: TGTGCCAGCAGTGAATTACAGGGAGGGTGGGTGAGAGGCTACACCTTC. Translated: CASSELQGGWVRGYTF.

In this sample, this clonotype turned up many times. The chain uses TRBV7-2 and TRBJ1-1; 7 bases align to TRBD1. In germline, CDR1 is SGHTA, CDR2 FQGNSA. The CDR3 totals 15 residues. The trim removed 1 base at V and 8 bases at J, leaving 10 bases unmatched. For the CDR3, the DNA is TGTGCCAGCAGCTTAGTTAGGGGGCGAGAGAGGGAAGCTTTCTTT. It encodes CASSLVRGREREAFF. The complete variable domain, with remaining parts taken from reference TRBV7-2 and TRBJ1-1, reads GAGVSQSPSNKVTEKGKDVELRCDPISGHTALYWYRQSLGQGLEFLIYFQGNSAPDKSGLPSDRFSAERTGGSVSTLTIQRTQQEDSAVYLCASSLVRGREREAFFGQGTRLTVV.